What follows are 7 T cell receptor beta chains derived from one specimen sequenced in a study of cytomegalovirus exposure and HLA in healthy donors. The primer mix had 60 Vbeta and 13 Jbeta primers. Measured with immunoSEQ multiplex PCR; TCRdb has only the in-frame clones, and not every one. The sample lists fewer than 150,000 clones, around 73% seen once, with more than 0.95% in the top ten. Sequencing was carried out using PBMCs. All receptors come from a man aged 50-59 years in good health and CMV-seronegative.

This chain uses TRBV6-1 with TRBJ1-4; D not certain. The germline V and J ends were trimmed by 2 bases and 8 bases, with 12 bases remaining between them. Germline CDR1 reads MNHNS; CDR2 reads SASEGT. CDR3 length: 14 residues. In DNA form, the CDR3 reads TGTGCCAGCAGTGAATTAGACGACTCCGAAAAACTGTTTTTT. As protein: CASSELDDSEKLFF.

This chain joins TRBV6-1 and TRBJ1-5; 7 bases fit TRBD1. The CDR3 sequence is 17 residues long. V trimming: 2 bases; J trimming: 1 base; junction bases outside the gene matches: 8. Germline-derived CDR1 and CDR2 are MNHNS and SASEGT. DNA of the CDR3: TGTGCCAGCAGTGAATTCAGTCCAGGGGGAAGCAATCAGCCCCAGCATTTT. It is translated as CASSEFSPGGSNQPQHF.

The chain combines TRBV6-6 with TRBJ2-7; a weak D match, TRBD2 (6 bases). There are 15 residues in the CDR3. The V end lost 7 bases, the J end lost 0 bases, and 16 bases lay between the germline ends. CDR1 MNHNY and CDR2 SVGAGI come from the germline V gene (reference sequence). In DNA, the CDR3 is TGTGCCAGCACCAACGGTCGGGAGTACTCCTACGAGCAGTACTTC. Amino acid sequence: CASTNGREYSYEQYF.

The CDR3 loop reads CASSVTGTGPLGTDTQYF. For the CDR3, the DNA is TGTGCCAGCAGCGTCACCGGGACAGGGCCTCTAGGCACAGATACGCAGTATTTT. The chain is built from TRBV9 and TRBJ2-3; 9 positions match TRBD1. Looked up from germline, CDR1 is SGDLS and CDR2 is YYNGEE. The CDR3 has 18 residues. Trimming removed 2 bases from V and 1 base from J; junction bases left unmatched: 11.

The genes are TRBV2 and TRBJ2-3; no clear D gene. Trimming removed 2 bases at V and 2 bases at J, with 8 bases between. Germline-derived CDR1 and CDR2 are SNHLY and FYNNEI. The CDR3 covers 14 residues. The CDR3 nucleotides are TGTGCCAGCAGTGAAATGGTAGCCACAGATACGCAGTATTTT. Protein sequence: CASSEMVATDTQYF.

The chain uses TRBV5-1 and TRBJ2-7, with 7 bases identical to TRBD2. The V segment lost 4 bases and the J segment 3 bases; nucleotides outside the gene matches: 10. In germline, CDR1 is SGHRS, CDR2 YFSETQ. The CDR3 is made up of 15 amino acids. CDR3 loop: CASSLSGRDYYEQYF. As DNA, the CDR3 is TGCGCCAGCAGCCTCTCGGGGAGGGACTACTACGAGCAGTACTTC.

The chain employs TRBV4-1 and TRBJ2-4; D is possibly TRBD2 (6 bases). The germline gives CDR1 MGHRA, CDR2 YSYEKL. CDR3 length: 15 residues. With 2 bases removed from V and 0 bases from J, the gap between germline ends came to 8 bases. CDR3 nucleotides: TGCGCCAGCAGCCAATTGGGACTAGCCAAAAACATTCAGTACTTC. It encodes CASSQLGLAKNIQYF.